Listed below are T cell receptor beta chains from one sample, sequenced in a study of blood T cells in healthy people across ages. TCRdb independently ran MiXCR on the 5' RACE reads; one entry per CDR3 protein. The table has 600,000 to 650,000 distinct CDR3 sequences, roughly 58% seen once. Sequencing used blood. These TCRs come from a man in his sixties in good health. CDR3s include the opening cysteine and the closing phenylalanine or tryptophan. The D gene is left open where the match is weak.

d_call: -
v_call: TRBV9
j_call: TRBJ2-7
cdr3_aa: CASSVAASSYEQYF

d_call: TRBD1
v_call: TRBV12-3/TRBV12-4
j_call: TRBJ2-1
cdr3_aa: CASSLGLWGRGSYEQFF

d_call: TRBD2
v_call: TRBV5-1
j_call: TRBJ2-1
cdr3_aa: CASSSQRGGYNEQFF

d_call: -
v_call: TRBV4-1
j_call: TRBJ1-6
cdr3_aa: CASSPYPGGNSPLHF

d_call: -
v_call: TRBV14
j_call: TRBJ2-1
cdr3_aa: CASSQDWNSLLFF

d_call: -
v_call: TRBV12-3/TRBV12-4
j_call: TRBJ2-3
cdr3_aa: CASRYGGRDTQYF

d_call: -
v_call: TRBV20-1
j_call: TRBJ2-3
cdr3_aa: CSARGYTNTDTQYF

d_call: -
v_call: TRBV19
j_call: TRBJ2-6
cdr3_aa: CASSLFLRSGANVLTF

d_call: -
v_call: TRBV29-1
j_call: TRBJ2-3
cdr3_aa: CSVELATDTQYF

d_call: -
v_call: TRBV10-3
j_call: TRBJ2-7
cdr3_aa: CAISDRIEQYF

d_call: TRBD1
v_call: TRBV28
j_call: -
cdr3_aa: CASSAPGTEVSEQYF

d_call: TRBD1
v_call: TRBV20-1
j_call: TRBJ1-1
cdr3_aa: CSARPGGTEAFF

d_call: -
v_call: TRBV27
j_call: TRBJ1-2
cdr3_aa: CASSFDGRGVGYGYTF

d_call: -
v_call: TRBV18
j_call: TRBJ1-4
cdr3_aa: CASSIRQDPTNEKLFF

d_call: TRBD2
v_call: TRBV2
j_call: TRBJ2-3
cdr3_aa: CANVAGGTDTQYF

d_call: TRBD1
v_call: TRBV4-1
j_call: TRBJ1-1
cdr3_aa: CASSGRTGGLRDTEAFF

d_call: -
v_call: TRBV29-1
j_call: TRBJ2-1
cdr3_aa: CSVDRTANFNEQFF

d_call: -
v_call: TRBV20-1
j_call: TRBJ2-3
cdr3_aa: CSAREGSPTDTQYF

d_call: TRBD2
v_call: TRBV25-1
j_call: TRBJ2-1
cdr3_aa: CASSGPSGGYNEQFF

d_call: -
v_call: TRBV2
j_call: TRBJ2-2
cdr3_aa: CASSEGGRELFF

d_call: -
v_call: TRBV2
j_call: TRBJ1-2
cdr3_aa: CASSPRRAQDYGYTF

d_call: TRBD1
v_call: TRBV29-1
j_call: TRBJ1-2
cdr3_aa: CSAARDRGQGYTF

d_call: TRBD1
v_call: TRBV6-6
j_call: TRBJ2-5
cdr3_aa: CASTFGQGETQYF

d_call: -
v_call: TRBV6-5
j_call: TRBJ2-3
cdr3_aa: CASSRSFTDTQYF

d_call: -
v_call: TRBV18
j_call: TRBJ2-5
cdr3_aa: CASSPQVLSETQYF

d_call: -
v_call: TRBV10-3
j_call: TRBJ2-7
cdr3_aa: CAISVTERDEQYF

d_call: -
v_call: TRBV18
j_call: TRBJ2-7
cdr3_aa: CASSPRGTDEQYF

d_call: TRBD1
v_call: TRBV29-1
j_call: TRBJ2-7
cdr3_aa: CSVVLDRGYEQYF

d_call: -
v_call: TRBV21-1
j_call: TRBJ1-2
cdr3_aa: CASSSRQGAYGYTF

d_call: -
v_call: TRBV7-2
j_call: TRBJ2-3
cdr3_aa: CASSLVGTATDTQYF

d_call: -
v_call: TRBV27
j_call: TRBJ2-2
cdr3_aa: CTSSLTGLHTGELFF

d_call: -
v_call: TRBV3-1
j_call: -
cdr3_aa: CASSRSSTGYEQYF

d_call: -
v_call: TRBV6-5
j_call: TRBJ2-1
cdr3_aa: CASSYSLGELNEQFF

d_call: TRBD1
v_call: TRBV10-3
j_call: TRBJ1-1
cdr3_aa: CAISEGGGAPRDEAFF

d_call: -
v_call: TRBV28
j_call: TRBJ2-5
cdr3_aa: CASSLGRAGKETQYF

d_call: TRBD1
v_call: TRBV29-1
j_call: TRBJ2-5
cdr3_aa: CSAGETGGYQETQYF

d_call: -
v_call: TRBV5-1
j_call: TRBJ2-3
cdr3_aa: CASSRDSHTDTQYF

d_call: TRBD2
v_call: TRBV11-2
j_call: TRBJ2-4
cdr3_aa: CASSLGPASGGTGEQYF

d_call: -
v_call: TRBV5-1
j_call: TRBJ2-6
cdr3_aa: CASSLRVSSGANVLTF

d_call: -
v_call: TRBV20-1
j_call: TRBJ2-5
cdr3_aa: CSARGPDYQETQYF

d_call: TRBD2
v_call: TRBV20-1
j_call: -
cdr3_aa: CSAQLAGGPYEQYF

d_call: TRBD2
v_call: TRBV9
j_call: -
cdr3_aa: CASSPLAGRETQYF

d_call: -
v_call: TRBV6-5
j_call: TRBJ2-6
cdr3_aa: CASSPSTSSGANVLTF

d_call: TRBD1
v_call: TRBV20-1
j_call: TRBJ1-5
cdr3_aa: CSARKGGRGLLASNQPQHF

d_call: TRBD2
v_call: TRBV29-1
j_call: TRBJ2-5
cdr3_aa: CSTQASGGLQETQYF

d_call: -
v_call: TRBV7-2
j_call: TRBJ2-6
cdr3_aa: CACSLASGSGANVLTF

d_call: -
v_call: TRBV7-2
j_call: TRBJ2-7
cdr3_aa: CASSFPDSPSYEQYF

d_call: -
v_call: TRBV9
j_call: TRBJ2-1
cdr3_aa: CASSVNIDNEQFF

d_call: -
v_call: TRBV19
j_call: TRBJ2-1
cdr3_aa: CASSIAQTRSPHNEQFF

d_call: -
v_call: TRBV12-3/TRBV12-4
j_call: TRBJ1-4
cdr3_aa: CASSLALASNEKLFF

d_call: TRBD1
v_call: TRBV28
j_call: TRBJ1-2
cdr3_aa: CASRPRGRNSGYTF